The 5 T cell receptor beta chains below were found in one sample sequenced in a study of T cell responses to AZD1222 COVID-19 vaccine. Using immunoSEQ multiplex PCR, the repertoire was profiled, and TCRdb retains in-frame clones only, with some absent. The table records more than 95,000 clones, roughly nine tenths of them present only once. This material consisted of peripheral blood, taken on day 0 of AZD1222 vaccination. The source of these receptors is an adult in good health.

This chain uses TRBV5-1 with TRBJ2-5; a weak D match, TRBD1 (6 bases). This CDR3 contains 15 residues. Trimming took off 4 bases at V and 5 bases at J, with 18 bases between the two ends. The V gene's germline CDR1 is SGHRS and CDR2 YFSETQ. The CDR3 is CASSKYDRDKETQYF. The CDR3 nucleotides are TGCGCCAGCAGCAAATACGACCGGGACAAGGAGACCCAGTACTTC.

Note on this clone: At one of its ends the junction is not consistent with the germline gene, which may arise from a read error. The chain uses TRBV4-2 and TRBJ1-5; 12 bases are shared with TRBD1. Germline-derived CDR1 and CDR2 are LGHNA and YNFKEQ. The CDR3 sequence is 16 residues long. The CDR3 region is CASSQDGTGGKQPQHF. CDR3 DNA sequence: TGTGCCAGCAGCCAAGATGGGACAGGGGGCAAGCAGCCCCAGCATTTT.

The CDR3 region has the DNA TGTGCCAGCAGTTGGGGACAGGGCGCCGTGTCCTACGAGCAGTACTTC. It is translated as CASSWGQGAVSYEQYF. This chain connects TRBV6-5 to TRBJ2-7, with 9 bases fitting TRBD1. V dropped 4 bases and J dropped 1; count of bases not matched to a gene: 8. The CDR3 has 16 amino acids. From germline, CDR1 is MNHEY and CDR2 SVGAGI.

CDR3 region: CASSLGPLAGGTQYF. In DNA form, the CDR3 reads TGTGCCAGCAGCTTAGGCCCCCTAGCGGGAGGGACCCAGTACTTC. This rearrangement joins TRBV11-2 to TRBJ2-5; 11 bases match TRBD2. Germline V CDR1 and CDR2: SGHAT, FQNNGV. This CDR3 region has 15 residues. With V trimmed by 1 base and J by 7 bases, 5 bases remained unmatched.

The table lists this clone with a few counts. V is TRBV18 and J is TRBJ1-2, with D perhaps TRBD1 (5 bases). The CDR3 covers 12 residues. Germline CDR1 and CDR2: KGHSH and LQKENI. The germline V and J ends were trimmed by 5 bases and 6 bases, with 10 bases remaining between them. Written as DNA, the CDR3 is TGTGCCAGCTCAGGAACAGGAGATGGCTACACCTTC. Protein sequence: CASSGTGDGYTF.